This T cell receptor beta chain appears in the sequencing data of a study of blood T cell repertoires in COVID-19. The CDR3 is 16 amino acids. The germline V gene has CDR1 SGHRS and CDR2 YFSETQ. V shed 10 bases and J 7 bases; nucleotides not matched to a gene: 22. Of note for this clone: This may be a read error: a much more frequent sequence differs by one nucleotide.

Here immunoSEQ multiplex PCR was the method, and the copy in TCRdb shows in-frame clones only, minus some. The data show 90,000 to 110,000 clones, about three quarters seen once. The source is a woman between 70 and 85 years old with acute or convalescent COVID-19. The sequenced sample was peripheral blood. The chain joins TRBV5-1 to TRBJ2-7; 8 bases match TRBD2. The CDR3 sequence is CACLSVWGGRGGEQYF. The CDR3 region has the DNA TGCGCCTGCTTGAGCGTTTGGGGGGGCCGGGGGGGGGAGCAGTACTTC.